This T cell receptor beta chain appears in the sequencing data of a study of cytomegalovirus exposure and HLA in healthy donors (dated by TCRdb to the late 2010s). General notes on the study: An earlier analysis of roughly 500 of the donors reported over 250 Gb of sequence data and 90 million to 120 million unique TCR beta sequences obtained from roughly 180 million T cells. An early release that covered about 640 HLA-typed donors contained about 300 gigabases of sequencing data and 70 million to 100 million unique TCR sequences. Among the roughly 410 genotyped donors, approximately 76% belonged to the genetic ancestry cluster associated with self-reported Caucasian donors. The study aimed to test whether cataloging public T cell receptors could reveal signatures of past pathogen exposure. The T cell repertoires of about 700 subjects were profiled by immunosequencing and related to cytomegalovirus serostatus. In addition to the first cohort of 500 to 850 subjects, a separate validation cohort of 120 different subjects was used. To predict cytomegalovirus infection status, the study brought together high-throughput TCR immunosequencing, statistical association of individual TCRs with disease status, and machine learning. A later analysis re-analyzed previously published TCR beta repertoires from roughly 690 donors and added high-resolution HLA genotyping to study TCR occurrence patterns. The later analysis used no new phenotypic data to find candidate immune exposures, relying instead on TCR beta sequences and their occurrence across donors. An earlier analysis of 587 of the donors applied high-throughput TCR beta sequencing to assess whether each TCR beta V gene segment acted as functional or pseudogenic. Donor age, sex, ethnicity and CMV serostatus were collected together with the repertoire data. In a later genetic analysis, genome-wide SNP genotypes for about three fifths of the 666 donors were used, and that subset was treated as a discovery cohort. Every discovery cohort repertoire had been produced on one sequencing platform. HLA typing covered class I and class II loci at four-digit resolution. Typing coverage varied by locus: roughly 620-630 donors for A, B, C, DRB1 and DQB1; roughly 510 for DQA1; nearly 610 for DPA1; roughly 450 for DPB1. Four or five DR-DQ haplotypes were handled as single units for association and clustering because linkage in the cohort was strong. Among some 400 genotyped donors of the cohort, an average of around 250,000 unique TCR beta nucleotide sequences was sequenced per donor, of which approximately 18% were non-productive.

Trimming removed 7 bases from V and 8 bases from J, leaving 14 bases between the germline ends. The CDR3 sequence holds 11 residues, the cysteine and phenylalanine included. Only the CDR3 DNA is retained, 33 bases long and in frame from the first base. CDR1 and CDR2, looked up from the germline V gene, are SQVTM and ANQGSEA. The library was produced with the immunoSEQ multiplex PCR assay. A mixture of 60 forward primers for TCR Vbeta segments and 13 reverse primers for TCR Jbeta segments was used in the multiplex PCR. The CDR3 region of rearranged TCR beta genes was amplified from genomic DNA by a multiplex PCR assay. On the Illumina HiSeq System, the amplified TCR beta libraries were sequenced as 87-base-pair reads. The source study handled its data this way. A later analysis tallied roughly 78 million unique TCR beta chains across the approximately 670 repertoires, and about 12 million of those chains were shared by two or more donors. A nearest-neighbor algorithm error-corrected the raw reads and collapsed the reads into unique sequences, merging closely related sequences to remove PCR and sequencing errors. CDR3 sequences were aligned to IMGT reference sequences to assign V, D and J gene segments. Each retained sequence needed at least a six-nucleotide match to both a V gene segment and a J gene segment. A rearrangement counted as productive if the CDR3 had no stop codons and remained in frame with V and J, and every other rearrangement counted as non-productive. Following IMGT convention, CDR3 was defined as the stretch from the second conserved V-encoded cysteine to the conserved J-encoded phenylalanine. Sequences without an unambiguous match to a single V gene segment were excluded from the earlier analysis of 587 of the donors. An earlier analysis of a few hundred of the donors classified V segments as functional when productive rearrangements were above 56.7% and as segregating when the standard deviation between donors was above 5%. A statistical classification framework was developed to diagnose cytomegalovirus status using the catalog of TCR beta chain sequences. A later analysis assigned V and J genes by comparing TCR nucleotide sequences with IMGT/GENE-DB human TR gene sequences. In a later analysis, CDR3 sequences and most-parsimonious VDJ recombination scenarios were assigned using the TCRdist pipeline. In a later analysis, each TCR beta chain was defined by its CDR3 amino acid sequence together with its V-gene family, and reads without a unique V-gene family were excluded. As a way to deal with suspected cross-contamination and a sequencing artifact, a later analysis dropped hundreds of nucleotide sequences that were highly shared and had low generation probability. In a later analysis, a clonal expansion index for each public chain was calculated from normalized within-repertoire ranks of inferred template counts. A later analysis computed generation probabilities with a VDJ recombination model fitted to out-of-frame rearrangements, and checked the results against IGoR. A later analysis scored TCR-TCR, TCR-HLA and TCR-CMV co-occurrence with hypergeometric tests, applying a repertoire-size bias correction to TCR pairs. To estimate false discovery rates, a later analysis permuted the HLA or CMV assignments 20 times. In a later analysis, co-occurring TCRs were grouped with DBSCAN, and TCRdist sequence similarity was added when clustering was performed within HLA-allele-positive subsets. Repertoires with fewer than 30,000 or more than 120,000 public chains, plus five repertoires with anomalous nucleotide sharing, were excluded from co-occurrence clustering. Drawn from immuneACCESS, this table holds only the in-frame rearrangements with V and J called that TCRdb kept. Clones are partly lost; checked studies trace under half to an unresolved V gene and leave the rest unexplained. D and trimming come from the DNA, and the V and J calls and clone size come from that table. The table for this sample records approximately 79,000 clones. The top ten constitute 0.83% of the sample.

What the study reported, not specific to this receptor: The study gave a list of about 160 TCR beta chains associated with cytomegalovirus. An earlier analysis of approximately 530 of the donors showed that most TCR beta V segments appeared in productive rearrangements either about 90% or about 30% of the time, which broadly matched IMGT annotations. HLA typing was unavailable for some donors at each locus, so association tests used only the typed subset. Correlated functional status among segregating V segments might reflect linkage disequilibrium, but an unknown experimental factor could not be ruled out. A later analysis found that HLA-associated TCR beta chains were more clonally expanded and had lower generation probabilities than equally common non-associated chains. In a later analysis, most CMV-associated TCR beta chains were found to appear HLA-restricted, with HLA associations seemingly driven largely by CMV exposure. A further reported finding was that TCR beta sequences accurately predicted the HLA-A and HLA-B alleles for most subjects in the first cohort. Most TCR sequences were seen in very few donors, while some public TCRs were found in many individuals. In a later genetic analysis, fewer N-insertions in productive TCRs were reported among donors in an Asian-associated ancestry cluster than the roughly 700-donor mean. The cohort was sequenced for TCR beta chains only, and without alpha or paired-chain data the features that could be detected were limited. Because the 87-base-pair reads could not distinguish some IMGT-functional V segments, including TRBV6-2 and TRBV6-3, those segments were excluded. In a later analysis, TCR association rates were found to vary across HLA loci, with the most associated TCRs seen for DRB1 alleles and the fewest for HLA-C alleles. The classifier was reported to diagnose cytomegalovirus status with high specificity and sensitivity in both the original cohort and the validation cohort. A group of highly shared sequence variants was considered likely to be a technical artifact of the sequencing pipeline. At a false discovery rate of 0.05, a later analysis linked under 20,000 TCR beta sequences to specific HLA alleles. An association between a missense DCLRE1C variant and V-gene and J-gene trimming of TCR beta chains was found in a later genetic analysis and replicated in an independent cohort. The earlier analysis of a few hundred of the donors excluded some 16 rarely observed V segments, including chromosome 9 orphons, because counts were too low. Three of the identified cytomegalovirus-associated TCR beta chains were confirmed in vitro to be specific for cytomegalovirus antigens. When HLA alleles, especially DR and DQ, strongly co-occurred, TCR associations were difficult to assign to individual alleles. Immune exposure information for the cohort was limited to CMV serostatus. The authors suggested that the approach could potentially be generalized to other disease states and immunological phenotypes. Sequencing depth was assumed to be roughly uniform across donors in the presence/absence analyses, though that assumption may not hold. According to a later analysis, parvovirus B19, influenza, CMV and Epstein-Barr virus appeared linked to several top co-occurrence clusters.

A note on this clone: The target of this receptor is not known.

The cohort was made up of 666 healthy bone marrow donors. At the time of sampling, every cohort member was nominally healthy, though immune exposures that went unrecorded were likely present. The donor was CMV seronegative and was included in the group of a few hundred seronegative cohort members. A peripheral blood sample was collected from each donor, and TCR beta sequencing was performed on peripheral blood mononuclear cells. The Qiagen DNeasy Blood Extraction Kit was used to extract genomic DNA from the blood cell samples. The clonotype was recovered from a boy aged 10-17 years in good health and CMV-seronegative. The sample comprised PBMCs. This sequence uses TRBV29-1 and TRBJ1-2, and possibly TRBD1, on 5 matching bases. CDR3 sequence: CSGRGADGYTF. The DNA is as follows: TGCAGCGGGAGGGGAGCAGACGGCTACACCTTC.